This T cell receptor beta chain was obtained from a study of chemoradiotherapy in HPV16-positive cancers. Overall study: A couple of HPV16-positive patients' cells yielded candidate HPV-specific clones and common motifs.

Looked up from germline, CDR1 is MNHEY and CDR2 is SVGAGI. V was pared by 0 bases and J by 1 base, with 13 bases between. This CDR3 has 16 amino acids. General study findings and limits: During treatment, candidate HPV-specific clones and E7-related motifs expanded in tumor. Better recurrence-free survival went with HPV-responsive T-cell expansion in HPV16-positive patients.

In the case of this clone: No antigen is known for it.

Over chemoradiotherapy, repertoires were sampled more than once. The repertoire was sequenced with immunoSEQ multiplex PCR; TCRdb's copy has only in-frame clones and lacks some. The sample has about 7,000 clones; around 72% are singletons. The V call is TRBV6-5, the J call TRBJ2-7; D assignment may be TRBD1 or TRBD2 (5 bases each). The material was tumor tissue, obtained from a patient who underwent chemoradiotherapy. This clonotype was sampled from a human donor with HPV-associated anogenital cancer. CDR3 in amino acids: CASSYSTWDRSYEQYF. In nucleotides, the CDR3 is TGTGCCAGCAGTTACTCGACTTGGGACCGATCCTACGAGCAGTACTTC.